The clone carrying this T cell receptor beta chain is labeled as medium-sized. Its specificity is unknown. Clones were sequenced by immunoSEQ multiplex PCR, and TCRdb holds only the in-frame ones, with some missing. The table includes roughly 49,000 clones, over 55% detected once. These data originate in a study of T cell clones after liver transplantation. Study details: Blood was drawn pre-transplant, before withdrawal, and after full or failed withdrawal.

Study-wide findings and caveats: A larger donor-reactive than third-party decline suggested partial antigen-specific deletion.

The sample here was CD4+ T cells from blood, taken 52 to 60 months after liver transplant. The source is a human patient who received a liver transplant. Some T cells may be supplied by the graft donor.

The CDR3, as DNA: TGTGCCAGCAGCCCAGGGACAGGCGGAAACACCATATATTTT. This sequence encodes CASSPGTGGNTIYF. This chain joins TRBV11-2 and TRBJ1-3, with 8 bases aligning to TRBD1. This CDR3 comprises 14 residues. The germline gives CDR1 SGHAT, CDR2 FQNNGV. The ends lost 5 bases at V and 4 bases at J; junction bases unmatched: 4. The full variable domain, rest sourced from reference TRBV11-2 and TRBJ1-3, is EAGVAQSPRYKIIEKRQSVAFWCNPISGHATLYWYQQILGQGPKLLIQFQNNGVVDDSQLPKDRFSAERLKGVDSTLKIQPAKLEDSAVYLCASSPGTGGNTIYFGEGSWLTVV.